This TCR beta chain was sequenced for a study of T cell changes during pregnancy in multiple sclerosis. Germline loops: CDR1 SNHLY, CDR2 FYNNEI. The CDR3 sequence is 13 residues long. Trimming removed 8 bases from V and 3 bases from J, with 11 bases in between. Clones were sequenced by immunoSEQ multiplex PCR, and TCRdb holds only the in-frame ones, with some missing. The table records approximately 45,000 clones, approximately 89% of them present only once. The material was CD8+ T cells from peripheral blood mononuclear cells, obtained in the second trimester of pregnancy. The V and J genes are TRBV2 and TRBJ1-5; a weak D match, TRBD1 (6 bases). The sequence was obtained from a female donor with multiple sclerosis, enrolled in a pregnancy study. DNA of the CDR3: TGTGCCAGCTTCAGGGGATACAATCAGCCCCAGCATTTT. Its translation: CASFRGYNQPQHF.